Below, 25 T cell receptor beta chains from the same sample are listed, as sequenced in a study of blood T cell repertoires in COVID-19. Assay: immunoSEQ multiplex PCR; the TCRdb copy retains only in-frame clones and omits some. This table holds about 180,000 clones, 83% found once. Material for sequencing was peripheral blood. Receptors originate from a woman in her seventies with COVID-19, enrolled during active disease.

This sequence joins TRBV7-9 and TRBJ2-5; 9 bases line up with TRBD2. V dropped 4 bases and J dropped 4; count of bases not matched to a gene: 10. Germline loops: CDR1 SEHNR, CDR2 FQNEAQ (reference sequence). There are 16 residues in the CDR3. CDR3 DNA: TGTGCCAGCAGCTCAAGTGGGCGGGAGGGCCGAGAGACCCAGTACTTC. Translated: CASSSSGREGRETQYF.

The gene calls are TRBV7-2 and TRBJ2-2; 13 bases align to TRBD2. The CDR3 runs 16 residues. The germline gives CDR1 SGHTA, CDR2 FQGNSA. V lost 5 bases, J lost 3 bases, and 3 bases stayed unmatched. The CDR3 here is CASSRTSGSYTGELFF. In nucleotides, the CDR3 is TGTGCCAGCAGCCGGACTAGCGGGAGTTACACCGGGGAGCTGTTTTTT.

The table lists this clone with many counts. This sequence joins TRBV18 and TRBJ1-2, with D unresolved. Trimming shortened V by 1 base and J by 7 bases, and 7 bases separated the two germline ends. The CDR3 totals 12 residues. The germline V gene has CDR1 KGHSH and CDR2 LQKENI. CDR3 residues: CASSPLEGGYTF. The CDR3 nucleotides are TGTGCCAGCTCACCACTGGAGGGTGGCTACACCTTC.

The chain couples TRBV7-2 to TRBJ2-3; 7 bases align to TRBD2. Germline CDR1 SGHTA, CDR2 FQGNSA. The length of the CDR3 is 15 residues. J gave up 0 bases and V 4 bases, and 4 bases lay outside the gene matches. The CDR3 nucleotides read TGTGCCAGCAGCTCCACTAGCGTGAGCACAGATACGCAGTATTTT. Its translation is CASSSTSVSTDTQYF.

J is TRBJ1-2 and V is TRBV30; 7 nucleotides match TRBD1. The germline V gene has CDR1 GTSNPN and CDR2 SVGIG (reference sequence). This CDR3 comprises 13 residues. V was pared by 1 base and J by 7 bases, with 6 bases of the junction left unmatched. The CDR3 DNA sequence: TGTGCCTGGAGTGCAGGGACAGTCTCTGGCTACACCTTC. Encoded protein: CAWSAGTVSGYTF. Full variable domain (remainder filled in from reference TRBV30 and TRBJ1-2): SQTIHQWPATLVQPVGSPLSLECTVEGTSNPNLYWYRQAAGRGLQLLFYSVGIGQISSEVPQNLSASRPQDRQFILSSKKLLLSDSGFYLCAWSAGTVSGYTFGSGTRLTVV.

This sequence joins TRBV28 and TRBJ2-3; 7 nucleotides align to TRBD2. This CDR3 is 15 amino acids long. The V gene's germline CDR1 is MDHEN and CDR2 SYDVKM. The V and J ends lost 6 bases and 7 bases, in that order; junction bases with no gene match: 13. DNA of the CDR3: TGTGCCAGCAGGCCCGGGACGCCCGGGGGGTATACGCAGTATTTT. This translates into CASRPGTPGGYTQYF.

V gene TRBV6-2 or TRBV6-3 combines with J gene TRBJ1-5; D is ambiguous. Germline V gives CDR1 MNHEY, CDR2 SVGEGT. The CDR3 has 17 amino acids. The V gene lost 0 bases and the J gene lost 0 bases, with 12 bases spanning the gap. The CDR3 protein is CASSYSRGSYSNQPQHF. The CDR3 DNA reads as TGTGCCAGCAGTTACTCTAGAGGGTCCTATAGCAATCAGCCCCAGCATTTT.

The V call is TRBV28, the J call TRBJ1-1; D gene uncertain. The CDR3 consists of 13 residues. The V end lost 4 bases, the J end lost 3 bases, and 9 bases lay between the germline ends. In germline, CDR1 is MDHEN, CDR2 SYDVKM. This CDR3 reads CASSSFRYTEAFF. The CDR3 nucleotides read TGTGCCAGCAGTTCGTTCCGGTACACTGAAGCTTTCTTT.

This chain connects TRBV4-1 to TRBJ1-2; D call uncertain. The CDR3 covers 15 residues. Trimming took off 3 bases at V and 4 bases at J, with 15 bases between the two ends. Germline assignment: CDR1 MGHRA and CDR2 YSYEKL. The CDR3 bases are TGCGCCAGCAGCCACCCCGGGTCTCGGGGCTATGGCTACACCTTC. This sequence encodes CASSHPGSRGYGYTF.

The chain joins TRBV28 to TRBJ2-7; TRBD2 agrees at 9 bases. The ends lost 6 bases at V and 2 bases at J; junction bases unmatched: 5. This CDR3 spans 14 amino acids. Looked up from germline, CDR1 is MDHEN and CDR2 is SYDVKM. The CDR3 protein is CASRSSSGTYEQYF. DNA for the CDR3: TGTGCCAGCAGGTCCTCTAGCGGGACCTACGAGCAGTACTTC.

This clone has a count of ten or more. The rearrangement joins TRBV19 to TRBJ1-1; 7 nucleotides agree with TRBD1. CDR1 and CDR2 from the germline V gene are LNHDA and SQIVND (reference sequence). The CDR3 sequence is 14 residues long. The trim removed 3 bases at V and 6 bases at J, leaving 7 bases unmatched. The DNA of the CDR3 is TGTGCCAGTAGTATCCGACAGGGAACCGCTGAAGCTTTCTTT. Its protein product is CASSIRQGTAEAFF.

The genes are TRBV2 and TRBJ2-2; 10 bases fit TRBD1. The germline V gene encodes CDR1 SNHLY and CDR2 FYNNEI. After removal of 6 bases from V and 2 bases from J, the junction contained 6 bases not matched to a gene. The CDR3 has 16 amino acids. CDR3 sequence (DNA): TGTGCCAGCAGGGGGACAGGGGTGGTCAACACCGGGGAGCTGTTTTTT. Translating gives CASRGTGVVNTGELFF.

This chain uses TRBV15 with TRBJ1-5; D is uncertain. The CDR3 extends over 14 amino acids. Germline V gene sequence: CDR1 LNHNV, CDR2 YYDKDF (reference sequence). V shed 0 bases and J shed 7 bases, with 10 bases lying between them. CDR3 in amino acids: CATSRDRFGQPQHF. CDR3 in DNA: TGTGCCACCAGCAGAGACAGGTTTGGGCAGCCCCAGCATTTT.

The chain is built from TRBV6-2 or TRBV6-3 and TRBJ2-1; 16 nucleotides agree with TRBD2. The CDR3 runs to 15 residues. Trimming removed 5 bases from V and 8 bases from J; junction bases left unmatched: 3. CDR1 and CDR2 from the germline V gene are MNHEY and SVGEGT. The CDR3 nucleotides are TGTGCCAGCAGTCCGGGACTAGCGGGAGGGCATGAGCAGTTCTTC. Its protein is CASSPGLAGGHEQFF.

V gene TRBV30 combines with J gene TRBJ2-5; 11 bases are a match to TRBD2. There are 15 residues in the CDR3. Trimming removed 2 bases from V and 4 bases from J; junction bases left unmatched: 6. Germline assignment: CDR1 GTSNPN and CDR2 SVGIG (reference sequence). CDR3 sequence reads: CAWSIAGGPLETQYF. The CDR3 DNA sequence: TGTGCCTGGAGTATAGCGGGAGGGCCCCTAGAGACCCAGTACTTC.

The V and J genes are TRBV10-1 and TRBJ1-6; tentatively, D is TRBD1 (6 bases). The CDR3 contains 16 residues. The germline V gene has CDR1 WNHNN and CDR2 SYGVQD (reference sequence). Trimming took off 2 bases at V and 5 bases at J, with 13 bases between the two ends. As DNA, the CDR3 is TGCGCCAGCAGTGAGGCACAGGGTACGGATAATTCACCCCTCCACTTT. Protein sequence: CASSEAQGTDNSPLHF.

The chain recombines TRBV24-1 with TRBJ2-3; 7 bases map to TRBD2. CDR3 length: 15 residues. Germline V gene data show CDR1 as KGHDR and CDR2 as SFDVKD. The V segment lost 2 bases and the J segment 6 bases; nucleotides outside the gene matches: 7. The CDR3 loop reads CATSDSGGGRDTQYF. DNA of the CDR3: TGTGCCACCAGTGATTCGGGAGGAGGGAGGGATACGCAGTATTTT.

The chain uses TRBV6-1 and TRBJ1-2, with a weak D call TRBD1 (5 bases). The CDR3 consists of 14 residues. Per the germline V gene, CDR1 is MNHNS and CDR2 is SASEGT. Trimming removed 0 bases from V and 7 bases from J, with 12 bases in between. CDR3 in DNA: TGTGCCAGCAGTGAAGCGGGGCAGGGAGGTGGCTACACCTTC. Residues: CASSEAGQGGGYTF.

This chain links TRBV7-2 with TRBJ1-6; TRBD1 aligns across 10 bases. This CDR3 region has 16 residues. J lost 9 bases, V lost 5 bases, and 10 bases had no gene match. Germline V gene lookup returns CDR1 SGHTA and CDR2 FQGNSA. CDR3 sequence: CASSPLGRQGASPLHF. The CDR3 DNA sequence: TGTGCCAGCAGCCCCCTCGGCCGACAGGGGGCTTCACCCCTCCACTTT. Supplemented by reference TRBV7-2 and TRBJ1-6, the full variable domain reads GAGVSQSPSNKVTEKGKDVELRCDPISGHTALYWYRQSLGQGLEFLIYFQGNSAPDKSGLPSDRFSAERTGGSVSTLTIQRTQQEDSAVYLCASSPLGRQGASPLHFGNGTRLTVT.

The DNA of the CDR3 is TGCGCCAGCAGCTTGTTAGCGGGAGCCTACAATGAGCAGTTCTTC. Amino acid sequence: CASSLLAGAYNEQFF. This rearrangement joins TRBV5-1 to TRBJ2-1, with TRBD2 matching 9 bases. Unmatched junction bases numbered 1, after V lost 1 base and J lost 2 bases. This CDR3 has 15 residues. CDR1 and CDR2 (germline): SGHRS, YFSETQ.

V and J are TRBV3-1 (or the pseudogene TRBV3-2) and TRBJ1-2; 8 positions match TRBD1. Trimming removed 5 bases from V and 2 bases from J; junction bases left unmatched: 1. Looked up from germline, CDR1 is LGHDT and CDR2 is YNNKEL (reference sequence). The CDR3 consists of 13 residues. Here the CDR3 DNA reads TGTGCCAGCAGCTACAGGGGGAACTATGGCTACACCTTC. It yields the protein CASSYRGNYGYTF.

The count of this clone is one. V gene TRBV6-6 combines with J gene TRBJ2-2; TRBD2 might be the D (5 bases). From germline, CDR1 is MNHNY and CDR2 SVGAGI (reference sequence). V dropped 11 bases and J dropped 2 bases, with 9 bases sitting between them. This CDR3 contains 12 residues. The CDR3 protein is CASSGNTGELFF. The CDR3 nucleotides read TGTGCCTCGTCGGGAAACACCGGGGAGCTGTTTTTT.

The CDR3 nucleotides read TGTGCCACCACGGCGGGTAGTAACACCGGGGAGCTGTTTTTT. Residues: CATTAGSNTGELFF. The J gene is TRBJ2-2, the V gene TRBV7-6, with D possibly matching TRBD2 (5 bases). The V end lost 10 bases, the J end lost 2 bases, and 14 bases lay between the germline ends. CDR1 and CDR2 (germline): SGHVS, FNYEAQ. CDR3 length: 14 amino acids.

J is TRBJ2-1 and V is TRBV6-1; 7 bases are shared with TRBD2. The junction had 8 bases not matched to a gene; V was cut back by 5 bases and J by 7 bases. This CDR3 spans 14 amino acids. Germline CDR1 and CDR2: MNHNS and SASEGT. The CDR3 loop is CASSWLAGRNEQFF. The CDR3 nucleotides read TGTGCCAGCAGTTGGCTAGCCGGGAGGAATGAGCAGTTCTTC.

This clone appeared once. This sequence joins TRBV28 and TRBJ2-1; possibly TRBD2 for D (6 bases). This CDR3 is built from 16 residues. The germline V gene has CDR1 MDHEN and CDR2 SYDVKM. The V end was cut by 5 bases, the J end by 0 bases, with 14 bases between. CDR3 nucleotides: TGTGCCAGCAGTCCTCCGGGACTGAGCTCCTACAATGAGCAGTTCTTC. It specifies CASSPPGLSSYNEQFF.